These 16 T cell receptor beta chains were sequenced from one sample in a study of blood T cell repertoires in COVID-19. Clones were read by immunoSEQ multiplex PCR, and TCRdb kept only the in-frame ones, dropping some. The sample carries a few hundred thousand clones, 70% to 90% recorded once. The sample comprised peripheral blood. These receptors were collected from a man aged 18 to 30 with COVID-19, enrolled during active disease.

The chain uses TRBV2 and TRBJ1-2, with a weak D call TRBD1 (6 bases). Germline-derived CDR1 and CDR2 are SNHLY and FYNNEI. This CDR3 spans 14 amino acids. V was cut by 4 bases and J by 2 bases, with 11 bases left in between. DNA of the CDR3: TGTGCCAGCAGTGTCAACACAGGGAACTATGGCTACACCTTC. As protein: CASSVNTGNYGYTF.

In DNA, the CDR3 is TGTGCCAGTAATGACGGGGGACACACTGAAGCTTTCTTT. Its translation: CASNDGGHTEAFF. The chain uses TRBV19 and TRBJ1-1, with TRBD1 as a possible D gene (5 bases). The V gene's germline CDR1 is LNHDA and CDR2 SQIVND (reference sequence). V was clipped by 7 bases and J by 3 bases, with 12 bases between them. The CDR3 is 13 residues long.

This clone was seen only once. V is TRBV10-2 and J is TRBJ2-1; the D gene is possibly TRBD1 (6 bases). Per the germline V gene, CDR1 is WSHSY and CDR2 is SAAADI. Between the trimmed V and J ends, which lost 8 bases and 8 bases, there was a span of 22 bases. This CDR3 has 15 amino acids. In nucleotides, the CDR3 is TGCGCCAGCGCCAGATGGACAGATTCCTGGGATGAGCAGTTCTTC. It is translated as CASARWTDSWDEQFF.

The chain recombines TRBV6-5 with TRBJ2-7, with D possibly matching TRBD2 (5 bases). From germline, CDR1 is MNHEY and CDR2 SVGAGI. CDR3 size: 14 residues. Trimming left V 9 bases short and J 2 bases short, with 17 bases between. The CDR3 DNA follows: TGTGCCAGTACCCCGGGATCCTCGGCCTACGAGCAGTACTTC. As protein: CASTPGSSAYEQYF.

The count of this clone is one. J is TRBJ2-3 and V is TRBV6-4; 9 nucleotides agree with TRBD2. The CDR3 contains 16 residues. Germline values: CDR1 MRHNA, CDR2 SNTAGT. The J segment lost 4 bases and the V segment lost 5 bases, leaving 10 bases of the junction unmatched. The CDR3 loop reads CASSRGGSGGADTQYF. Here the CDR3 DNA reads TGTGCCAGCAGTCGCGGGGGTAGCGGGGGTGCAGATACGCAGTATTTT.

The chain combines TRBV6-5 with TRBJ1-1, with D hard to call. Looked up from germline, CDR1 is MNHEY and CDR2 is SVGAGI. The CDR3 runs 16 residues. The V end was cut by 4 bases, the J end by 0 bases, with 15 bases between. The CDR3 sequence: CASSSSLEALNTEAFF. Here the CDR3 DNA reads TGTGCCAGCAGTTCCTCTCTAGAAGCCCTGAACACTGAAGCTTTCTTT.

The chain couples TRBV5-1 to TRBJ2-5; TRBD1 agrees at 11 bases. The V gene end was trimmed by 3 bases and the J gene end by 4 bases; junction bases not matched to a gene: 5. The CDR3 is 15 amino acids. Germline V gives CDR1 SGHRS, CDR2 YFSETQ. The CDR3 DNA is TGCGCCAGCAGCTGGACCGGGACAGGGGGAGAGACCCAGTACTTC. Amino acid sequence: CASSWTGTGGETQYF.

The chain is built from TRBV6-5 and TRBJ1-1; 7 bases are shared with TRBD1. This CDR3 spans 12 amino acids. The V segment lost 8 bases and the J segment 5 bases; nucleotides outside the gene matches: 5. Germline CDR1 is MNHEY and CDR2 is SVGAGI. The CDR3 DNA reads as TGTGCCAGCCAATACAGGGGAACTGAAGCTTTCTTT. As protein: CASQYRGTEAFF.

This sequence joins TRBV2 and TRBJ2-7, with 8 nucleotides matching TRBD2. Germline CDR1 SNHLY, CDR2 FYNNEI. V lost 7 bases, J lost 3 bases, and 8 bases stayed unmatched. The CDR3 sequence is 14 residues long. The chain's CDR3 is CASTPGLVVYEQYF. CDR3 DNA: TGTGCCAGCACCCCGGGACTAGTGGTCTACGAGCAGTACTTC.

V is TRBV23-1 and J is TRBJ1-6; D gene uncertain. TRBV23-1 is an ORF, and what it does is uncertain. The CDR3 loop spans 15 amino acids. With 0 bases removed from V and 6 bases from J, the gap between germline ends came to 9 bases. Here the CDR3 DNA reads TGCGCCAGCAGTCAATCCGGACGGGGTAATTCACCCCTCCACTTT. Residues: CASSQSGRGNSPLHF.

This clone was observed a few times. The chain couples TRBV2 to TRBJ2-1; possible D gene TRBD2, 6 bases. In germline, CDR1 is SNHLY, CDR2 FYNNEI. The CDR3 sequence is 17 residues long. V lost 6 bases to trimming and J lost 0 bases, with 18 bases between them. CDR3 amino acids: CASRKAGTLPSYNEQFF. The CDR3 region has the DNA TGTGCCAGCAGGAAGGCCGGGACTTTACCCTCCTACAATGAGCAGTTCTTC.

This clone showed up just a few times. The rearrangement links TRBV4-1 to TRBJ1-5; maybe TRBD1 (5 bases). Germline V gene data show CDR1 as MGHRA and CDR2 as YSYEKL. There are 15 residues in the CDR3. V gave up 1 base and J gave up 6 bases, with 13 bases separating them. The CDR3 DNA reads TGCGCCAGCAGCCAAGCAGCAAGGGGAGGTCAGCCCCAGCATTTT. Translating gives CASSQAARGGQPQHF.

The CDR3 loop is CASSLGGQGPSGANVLTF. The CDR3 DNA is TGTGCCAGCAGCTTGGGGGGACAGGGTCCCTCTGGGGCCAACGTCCTGACTTTC. This chain links TRBV5-6 with TRBJ2-6; 9 bases align to TRBD1. The germline gives CDR1 SGHDT, CDR2 YYEEEE. The CDR3 sequence is 18 residues long. Germline trimming cut 0 bases from V and 0 bases from J; bases unmatched to any gene: 4. The full variable domain, rest sourced from reference TRBV5-6 and TRBJ2-6, is DAGVTQSPTHLIKTRGQQVTLRCSPKSGHDTVSWYQQALGQGPQFIFQYYEEEERQRGNFPDRFSGHQFPNYSSELNVNALLLGDSALYLCASSLGGQGPSGANVLTFGAGSRLTVL.

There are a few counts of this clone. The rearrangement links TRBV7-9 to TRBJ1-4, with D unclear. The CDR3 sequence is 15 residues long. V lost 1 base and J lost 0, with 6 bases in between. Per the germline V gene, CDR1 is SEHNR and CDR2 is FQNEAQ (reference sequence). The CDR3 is CASSLVSATNEKLFF. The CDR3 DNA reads TGTGCCAGCAGCTTAGTATCAGCAACTAATGAAAAACTGTTTTTT.

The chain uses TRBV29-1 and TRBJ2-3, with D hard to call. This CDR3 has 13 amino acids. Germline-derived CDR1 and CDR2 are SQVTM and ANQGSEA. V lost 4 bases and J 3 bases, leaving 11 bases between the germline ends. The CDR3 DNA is TGCAGCGTTGCAACTACCCAGACAGATACGCAGTATTTT. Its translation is CSVATTQTDTQYF.

The CDR3 DNA sequence: TGTGCCAGCAGGGAGACAGGGGTAGGGGAGCAGTTCTTC. Translating gives CASRETGVGEQFF. V and J are TRBV7-6 and TRBJ2-1; 8 positions agree with TRBD1. Germline trimming cut 6 bases from V and 10 bases from J; bases unmatched to any gene: 8. Germline CDR1 reads SGHVS; CDR2 reads FNYEAQ. The CDR3 totals 13 residues.